This is a list of T cell receptor beta chains from one sample in a study of tumor and adjacent non-tumor tissue in lung cancer. One entry per CDR3 protein results from TCRdb running MiXCR on the multiplex PCR reads. The profile covers 55,000 to 75,000 distinct CDR3 sequences, with 50% to 60% appearing a single time and roughly 21% taken by the ten largest. Sequenced: lung tumor tissue. Receptor source: a man aged 50 or older with non-small cell lung cancer. Each CDR3 is given with its conserved first and last residue. The D gene is left open where the match is weak. Not every row has a clone size; where given, it reads once, few, many or a size class.

D: .; V: TRBV11-2; size: .; J: TRBJ1-1; CDR3: CASSYTSVDTEAFF; DNA: TGTGCCAGTAGCTATACGTCAGTGGACACTGAAGCTTTCTTT
D: .; V: TRBV20-1; size: .; J: TRBJ2-1; CDR3: CSARGGDCRYNEQFF; DNA: TGCAGTGCTAGGGGCGGGGACTGCAGATACAATGAGCAGTTCTTC
D: .; V: TRBV12-3/TRBV12-4; size: .; J: TRBJ2-2; CDR3: CTSSFQMNTGELFF; DNA: TGTACCAGCAGTTTTCAGATGAACACCGGGGAGCTGTTTTTT
D: .; V: TRBV29-1; size: .; J: TRBJ2-7; CDR3: CSAYDNSYGQYF; DNA: TGTAGCGCCTATGACAACTCCTACGGGCAGTACTTC
D: .; V: TRBV6-5; size: many; J: TRBJ2-1; CDR3: CASSYSIPSPGEQFF; DNA: TGTGCCAGCAGTTACTCGATTCCTAGCCCGGGTGAGCAGTTCTTC
D: TRBD2; V: TRBV28; size: once; J: TRBJ2-4; CDR3: CGSSSGASGLAKNIQYF; DNA: TGTGGCAGCAGTTCGGGGGCTAGCGGGTTAGCCAAAAACATTCAGTACTTC
D: TRBD2; V: TRBV6-2/TRBV6-3; size: .; J: TRBJ2-7; CDR3: CASSYAGTSGSEWQYF; DNA: TGTGCCAGCAGCTACGCCGGGACTAGCGGGAGTGAGTGGCAATACTTC
D: TRBD1; V: TRBV5-4; size: many; J: TRBJ2-3; CDR3: CASSLATGGTYTQYF; DNA: TGTGCCAGCAGCTTGGCCACAGGGGGTACATATACGCAGTATTTT
D: .; V: TRBV7-8; size: many; J: TRBJ1-1; CDR3: CASSLAINTEAFF; DNA: TGTGCCAGCAGCTTAGCAATTAACACTGAAGCTTTCTTT
D: .; V: TRBV12-3/TRBV12-4; size: many; J: TRBJ2-2; CDR3: CASTRAGGELFF; DNA: TGTGCCAGCACCCGGGCGGGGGGGGAGCTGTTTTTT
D: TRBD1; V: TRBV10-3; size: once; J: TRBJ1-2; CDR3: CAISELGQNYCYAF; DNA: TGTGCCATCAGTGAGTTGGGACAGAACTATTGCTACGCCTTC
D: .; V: TRBV5-4; size: .; J: TRBJ2-1; CDR3: CASNLGGSSHVYNEQFF; DNA: TGTGCCAGCAACTTGGGAGGTAGCTCCCACGTGTACAATGAGCAGTTCTTC
D: .; V: TRBV21-1; size: many; J: TRBJ2-7; CDR3: CASRSTDYEQYF; DNA: TGTGCCAGCAGATCTACAGATTACGAGCAGTACTTC
D: .; V: TRBV5-1; size: many; J: TRBJ2-3; CDR3: CASSLGAPTDTQYF; DNA: TGCGCCAGCAGCTTGGGGGCACCCACAGATACGCAGTATTTT
D: .; V: TRBV28; size: .; J: TRBJ1-6; CDR3: CASKMNILVSPLHF; DNA: TGTGCCAGTAAGATGAACATTTTGGTTTCACCCCTCCACTTT
D: .; V: TRBV5-1; size: .; J: TRBJ2-1; CDR3: CANSSADSRDEQFF; DNA: TGCGCCAACAGCTCCGCAGACAGCCGGGATGAGCAGTTCTTC
D: TRBD1; V: TRBV5-1; size: large; J: TRBJ1-1; CDR3: CASSSGTGGTEAFF; DNA: TGCGCCAGCAGCTCCGGGACAGGGGGCACTGAAGCTTTCTTT
D: TRBD1; V: TRBV5-5; size: .; J: TRBJ1-2; CDR3: CASRIQGAGCYTF; DNA: TGTGCCAGCAGGATTCAGGGGGCGGGTTGCTACACCTTC
D: TRBD2; V: TRBV5-1; size: .; J: TRBJ2-3; CDR3: CASRAGDSTDTQYF; DNA: TGCGCCAGCAGAGCGGGAGATAGTACAGATACGCAGTATTTT
D: .; V: TRBV6-6; size: .; J: TRBJ1-6; CDR3: CASSCDETSHYNSPLHF; DNA: TGTGCCAGCAGTTGCGACGAGACGAGTCACTATAATTCACCCCTCCACTTT
D: .; V: TRBV28; size: once; J: TRBJ2-7; CDR3: CASNPTDRAYEQYF; DNA: TGTGCCAGCAATCCCACGGACAGAGCTTACGAGCAGTACTTC